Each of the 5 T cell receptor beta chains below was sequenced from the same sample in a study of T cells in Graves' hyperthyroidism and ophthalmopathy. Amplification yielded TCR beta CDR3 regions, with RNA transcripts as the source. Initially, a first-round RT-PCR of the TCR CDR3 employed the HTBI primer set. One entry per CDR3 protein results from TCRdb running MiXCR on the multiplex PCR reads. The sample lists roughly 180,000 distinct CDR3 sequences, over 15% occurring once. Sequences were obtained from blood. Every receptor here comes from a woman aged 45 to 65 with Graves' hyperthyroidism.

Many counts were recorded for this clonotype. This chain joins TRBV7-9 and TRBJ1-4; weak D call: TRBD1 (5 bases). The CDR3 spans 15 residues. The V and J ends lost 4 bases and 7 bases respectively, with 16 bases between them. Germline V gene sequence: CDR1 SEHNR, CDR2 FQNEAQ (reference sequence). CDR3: CASSSRDLEGEKLFF. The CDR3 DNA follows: TGTGCCAGCAGCTCACGGGACTTGGAAGGTGAAAAACTGTTTTTT.

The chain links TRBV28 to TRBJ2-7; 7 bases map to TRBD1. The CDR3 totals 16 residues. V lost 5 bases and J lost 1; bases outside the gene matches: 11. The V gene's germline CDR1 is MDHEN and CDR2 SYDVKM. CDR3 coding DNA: TGTGCCAGCAGTCACTACAGGGGTTTCTTTTCCTACGAGCAGTACTTC. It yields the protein CASSHYRGFFSYEQYF.

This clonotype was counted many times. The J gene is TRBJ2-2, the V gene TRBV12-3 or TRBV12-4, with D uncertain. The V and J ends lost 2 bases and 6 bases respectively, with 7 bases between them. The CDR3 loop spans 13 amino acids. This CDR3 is CASSLSTPGELFF. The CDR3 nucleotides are TGTGCCAGCAGTTTAAGTACACCCGGGGAGCTGTTTTTT.

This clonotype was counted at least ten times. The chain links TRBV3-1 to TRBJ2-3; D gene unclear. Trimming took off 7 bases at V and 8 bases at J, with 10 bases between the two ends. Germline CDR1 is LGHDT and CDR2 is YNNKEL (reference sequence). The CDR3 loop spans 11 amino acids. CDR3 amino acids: CASNHDGTQYF. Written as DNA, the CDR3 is TGTGCCAGCAACCACGATGGTACGCAGTATTTT.

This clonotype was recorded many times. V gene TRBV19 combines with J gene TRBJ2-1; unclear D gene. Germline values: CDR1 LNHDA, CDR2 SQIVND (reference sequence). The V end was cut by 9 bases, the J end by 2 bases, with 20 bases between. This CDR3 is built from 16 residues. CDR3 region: CASQTRARTTYNEQFF. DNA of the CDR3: TGTGCCAGCCAGACTCGGGCGCGGACGACCTACAATGAGCAGTTCTTC.